The entry below gives a single T cell receptor beta chain sequence along with its context. Its specificity is unknown. The sample originates from a study of regulatory and conventional T cells in RAG deficiency. Regulatory T cells were sorted from blood as CD4+ CD25-high CD127-low cells. Generated by immunoSEQ multiplex PCR, the TCRdb table keeps only in-frame clones and is missing some. The sample carries some 28,000 clones, 80% to 95% recorded once. Overall study results and limits: Omenn patients showed >85% Treg-Tconv overlap and shorter CDR3 lengths. Shannon entropy fell and Simpson indices rose in RAG-deficient patients.

These records were also assigned to another study, of regulatory T cells. That report notes: Primers: 52 TRBV forward and 13 TRBJ reverse. Patient repertoires had restricted TRB V-J pairs and skewed V and J usage, most in Tregs.

The clonotype was recovered from a human donor in good health. What was sequenced was Tregs sorted from blood.

The CDR3 DNA is TGTGCCAGCAGTTTGGGGTTCTCAGGGGCAGGCTCGATCACCGGGGAGCTGTTTTTT. Residues: CASSLGFSGAGSITGELFF. The chain carries TRBV27 and TRBJ2-2, with D possibly matching TRBD1 (6 bases). CDR1 is MNHEY, CDR2 SMNVEV, per germline (reference sequence). The CDR3 sequence is 19 residues long. Trimming pared 3 bases from V and 4 bases from J, leaving 24 bases between.